The 11 T cell receptor beta chains presented below share a single source sample, sequenced in a study of T-cell memory formation after mild COVID-19. TCRdb reanalysed the 5' RACE reads using MiXCR and keeps one entry per CDR3 protein. The sample contains some 330,000 distinct CDR3 sequences, around a fifth of which appear only once. The sequencing sample was made of PBMCs or a T cell subset sorted from them (not recorded which). These receptors were obtained from an adult woman who had mild COVID-19 (a few samples of this study predate the infection). Cell type and time point are not known.

This clonotype appeared a few times. The rearrangement joins TRBV12-3 or TRBV12-4 to TRBJ2-1; the D call may be TRBD1 or TRBD2 (5 bases each). The V end lost 6 bases, the J end lost 5 bases, and 11 bases lay between the germline ends. The CDR3 extends over 13 amino acids. The CDR3 region is CASRRDLNNEQFF. DNA of the CDR3: TGTGCCAGCAGACGGGACCTCAACAATGAGCAGTTCTTC.

In this sample, this clonotype turned up a few times. The rearrangement links TRBV6-4 to TRBJ1-1; D perhaps matches TRBD1 (6 bases). This CDR3 is built from 15 residues. V dropped 11 bases and J dropped 1 base, with 20 bases sitting between them. In germline, CDR1 is MRHNA, CDR2 SNTAGT. CDR3 loop: CADRGGALKNTEAFF. The CDR3 DNA reads as TGTGCCGATCGGGGGGGCGCTTTGAAGAACACTGAAGCTTTCTTT.

This chain joins TRBV4-1 and TRBJ1-5; D unresolved. Trimming stripped 2 bases from V and 2 bases from J, with 13 bases between. Germline V CDR1 and CDR2: MGHRA, YSYEKL. The length of the CDR3 is 16 residues. The CDR3 sequence is CASSQYPGAGNQPQHF. As DNA, the CDR3 is TGCGCCAGCAGCCAATATCCGGGCGCGGGCAATCAGCCCCAGCATTTT.

The rearrangement joins TRBV9 to TRBJ1-5; 7 positions match TRBD1. Germline assignment: CDR1 SGDLS and CDR2 YYNGEE. The junction had 5 bases not matched to a gene; V was cut back by 2 bases and J by 3 bases. There are 15 residues in the CDR3. For the CDR3, the DNA is TGTGCCAGCAGCGTCGCCGGGACAGTCAATCAGCCCCAGCATTTT. Translating gives CASSVAGTVNQPQHF.

The rearrangement links TRBV12-3 or TRBV12-4 to TRBJ2-1, with 10 bases lining up with TRBD2. The CDR3 is made up of 17 amino acids. The V gene end was trimmed by 4 bases and the J gene end by 8 bases; junction bases not matched to a gene: 14. The CDR3 bases are TGTGCCAGCAGTTCCTCAGCGGGAGGGGGGACCAGGGATGAGCAGTTCTTC. Protein sequence: CASSSSAGGGTRDEQFF.

The chain couples TRBV11-1 to TRBJ2-1, with 14 nucleotides matching TRBD2. V shed 4 bases, J shed 4 bases, and the junction held 12 bases outside the gene matches. The length of the CDR3 is 19 residues. CDR1 SGHAT and CDR2 FQDESV come from the germline V gene (reference sequence). CDR3 sequence: CASSSWDETSGRVYNEQFF. The DNA for the CDR3 is TGTGCCAGCAGCTCGTGGGACGAGACTAGCGGGAGGGTTTACAATGAGCAGTTCTTC.

This clonotype was recorded at least ten times. The chain combines TRBV6-4 with TRBJ2-1, with 10 bases matching TRBD2. Germline V gene lookup returns CDR1 MRHNA and CDR2 SNTAGT. CDR3 length equals 18 residues. After removal of 4 bases from V and 5 bases from J, the junction contained 14 bases not matched to a gene. The CDR3 is CASSADRVVGLADNEQFF. The CDR3 DNA reads as TGTGCCAGCAGTGCCGACAGGGTAGTTGGACTAGCGGACAATGAGCAGTTCTTC.

Only a few counts were recorded for this clonotype. V usage is TRBV6-5 and J usage is TRBJ2-7; 10 bases align to TRBD1. The length of the CDR3 is 12 residues. Trimming took 6 bases from V and 8 from J; bases not matched to a gene: 4. CDR1 and CDR2 (germline): MNHEY, SVGAGI. The DNA for the CDR3 is TGTGCCAGCAGCCAGGGACAGGGGAAGCAGTACTTC. Its translation: CASSQGQGKQYF.

This chain links TRBV29-1 with TRBJ2-3; D may correspond to TRBD1 or TRBD2 (5 bases each). The CDR3 extends over 13 amino acids. Germline V gene lookup returns CDR1 SQVTM and CDR2 ANQGSEA. Trimming took off 4 bases at V and 9 bases at J, with 17 bases between the two ends. For the CDR3, the DNA is TGCAGCGTTGGTGAGGGGTCCGTTGTAACGCAGTATTTT. Its translation is CSVGEGSVVTQYF.

This clonotype was recorded a few times. J is TRBJ2-7 and V is TRBV6-1; TRBD2 matches at 7 bases. V lost 8 bases and J lost 4; bases outside the gene matches: 8. The germline V gene has CDR1 MNHNS and CDR2 SASEGT. CDR3 length: 13 amino acids. Written as DNA, the CDR3 is TGTGCCAGCGTCGCGGGGGTGGGGTACGAGCAGTACTTC. Protein product: CASVAGVGYEQYF.

CDR3 DNA: TGTGCCAGCAGACTCACAGGGGTTGCTAACTATGGCTACACCTTC. As protein: CASRLTGVANYGYTF. The chain combines TRBV12-3 or TRBV12-4 with TRBJ1-2, with TRBD1 matching over 7 bases. This CDR3 has 15 amino acids. Trimming at V came to 6 bases and at J to 0 bases, leaving 7 bases not matched to a gene.